This paragraph covers one TCR beta chain sequence. This sample is drawn from a study of blood T cell repertoires in COVID-19. Study-level background: Sites in the United States, Italy and Spain provided acute and convalescent COVID-19 samples. The cDNA or gDNA used as material had been derived from T cells, B-cell-depleted T cells, or PBMCs.

Germline lookup yields CDR1 SEHNR and CDR2 FQNEAQ (reference sequence). J was trimmed by 6 bases and V by 5 bases; bases with no gene match: 8. This CDR3 spans 14 amino acids. In the original analysis: Researchers report that nucleated cell counts were estimated from reference gene primer amplification. Generated by immunoSEQ multiplex PCR, the TCRdb table keeps only in-frame clones and is missing some. The V and J calls and clone size come from that table; D and trimming were worked out from the DNA. The table lists around 150,000 clones, approximately 78% of them singletons. Sequenced sample: peripheral blood. The chain couples TRBV7-9 to TRBJ1-1, with 8 nucleotides matching TRBD1. The TCR sequence derives from a man aged 55 to 70 who had recovered from COVID-19. CDR3 region: CASSLQGDGPEAFF. CDR3 DNA: TGTGCCAGCAGCCTACAGGGGGATGGTCCTGAAGCTTTCTTT.